This paragraph reports one T cell receptor (beta chain). Its antigen is currently unknown. These data come from a study of Ad26.COV2.S vaccination and SARS-CoV-2 variants. Notes on the study in general: Responses of spike-specific T cells (both CD8+ and CD4+) reportedly showed substantial breadth after vaccination.

Germline values: CDR1 LNHDA, CDR2 SQIVND (reference sequence). The CDR3 runs 16 residues. V was pared by 2 bases and J by 2 bases, with 8 bases of the junction left unmatched. Profiling relied on immunoSEQ multiplex PCR, and the TCRdb table lists in-frame clones only, not all of them. This repertoire shows about 350,000 clones, 86% found once; its top ten account for approximately 12%. Treatment noted: roughly 20 received Ad26.COV2.S at low or high dose, single or two shots; several received placebo; per-sample allocation not given. Day 63 after the first injection of vaccine or placebo was the sampling time.

The origin of this receptor is a person between 18 and 65 years old who received the Ad26.COV2.S COVID-19 vaccine or a placebo. The V call is TRBV19, the J call TRBJ2-5, with 7 bases matching TRBD2. Sequences were derived from peripheral blood, sampled in a trial of Ad26.COV2.S vaccine versus placebo. The DNA of the CDR3 is TGTGCCAGTAGTATAACCTATACGGGGGGACAAGAGACCCAGTACTTC. This encodes CASSITYTGGQETQYF.